This T cell receptor (beta chain) was identified in a study of CD4 T cells in relation to SARS-CoV-2 and coronaviruses. About the study: No peptide or an HIV-1 Nef peptide pool served as negative control.

CD4+ T cells from unexposed donors were obtained before the COVID-19 pandemic (2011-2018). The cells were cultured for about 10 days before CD4+ T cells were isolated. The V gene's germline CDR1 is SGHTA and CDR2 FQGNSA. The V end lost 7 bases, the J end lost 2 bases, and 21 bases lay between the germline ends. CDR3 length: 16 residues. Clones were read by immunoSEQ multiplex PCR, and TCRdb kept only the in-frame ones, dropping some. This table holds fewer than 20,000 clones, 70% to 80% found once. Points on this clone: As yet, its antigen is unknown.

Sequenced sample: CD4+ T cells from PBMCs, cultured in vitro. The source is a human donor in good health. This rearrangement joins TRBV7-2 to TRBJ2-7; D is unclear. CDR3 sequence: CASNWIPTGEPYEQYF. The DNA of the CDR3 is TGTGCCAGCAACTGGATCCCGACGGGCGAACCCTACGAGCAGTACTTC.